The sequence of this TCR beta chain was determined in a study of regulatory T cells in long-lasting Graves disease. Building of the TCR beta libraries involved iRepertoire HTBI primers and Arm-PCR of CDR3 regions. TCRdb analysed the multiplex PCR reads with MiXCR anew, one entry per CDR3 protein. The sample consists of about 470,000 distinct CDR3 sequences, under 25% of them appearing once. Per germline, CDR1 SGHTA and CDR2 FQGTGA. This CDR3 spans 15 amino acids. The V end lost 2 bases, the J end lost 2 bases, and 13 bases lay between the germline ends. The time point denotes: persistent/refractory GD, antithyroid drugs over 5 years with positive TRAb. PBMCs provided the RNA from which the TCR library was made.

The V and J genes are TRBV7-3 and TRBJ2-7; D not certain. The sequences come from peripheral blood mononuclear cells (PBMCs), collected when the disease was refractory, from a patient treated with antithyroid drugs. This clonotype originated in a female donor with Graves disease. The CDR3 sequence is CASSLASSDPYEQYF. The DNA of the CDR3 is TGTGCCAGCAGCTTAGCCAGTTCGGACCCCTACGAGCAGTACTTC.